What follows are 4 T cell receptor beta chains derived from one specimen sequenced in a study of blood T cell repertoires in COVID-19. Using immunoSEQ multiplex PCR, the repertoire was profiled, and TCRdb retains in-frame clones only, with some absent. Of 45,000 to 55,000 clones in the sample, 70% to 85% were seen once. Input material: peripheral blood. The receptors derive from a man older than 75 with COVID-19, enrolled during active disease.

CDR3 coding DNA: TGTGCCAGCAGCTTTATTATGTCTAATGAAAAACTGTTTTTT. Translating it yields CASSFIMSNEKLFF. This chain links TRBV7-9 with TRBJ1-4; D gene unclear. V gave up 3 bases and J gave up 3 bases, with 8 bases separating them. The germline gives CDR1 SEHNR, CDR2 FQNEAQ (reference sequence). This CDR3 is 14 amino acids long.

The chain couples TRBV3-1 (or the pseudogene TRBV3-2) to TRBJ1-1, with D perhaps TRBD1 (6 bases). The germline gives CDR1 LGHDT, CDR2 YNNKEL (reference sequence). The CDR3 length is 14 residues. Trimming pared 1 base from V and 6 bases from J, leaving 12 bases between. The CDR3 region has the DNA TGTGCCAGCAGCCAAGCAGGGGTCTGGGCTGAAGCTTTCTTT. Translation gives CASSQAGVWAEAFF.

This rearrangement joins TRBV5-3 to TRBJ1-2, with 8 bases matching TRBD1. TRBV5-3 is annotated as an ORF whose role is uncertain. This CDR3 has 20 residues. Losses at the gene ends were 3 bases for V and 6 bases for J; bases not matched to a gene: 25. The CDR3 reads CARSSEGRNRGSPNRDGYTF. The CDR3 coding sequence is TGTGCCAGAAGCTCAGAGGGCAGAAACAGGGGGTCACCAAACCGGGATGGCTACACCTTC.

The genes are TRBV9 and TRBJ2-2; TRBD1 might be the D (6 bases). This CDR3 has 14 amino acids. V lost 5 bases, J lost 3 bases, and 11 bases lay in between. Per germline, CDR1 SGDLS and CDR2 YYNGEE. The CDR3 loop reads CASRSTGYTGELFF. The CDR3 DNA sequence: TGTGCCAGCAGGTCAACAGGGTACACCGGGGAGCTGTTTTTT.